The text below deals with one T cell receptor (beta chain). This receptor's antigen is unknown. No qualities accompany the bases; no much larger clone lies one base away. This entry comes from a study of blood T cell repertoires in COVID-19 (dated by TCRdb to between 2020 and 2021). Notes on the research overall: The collaborator samples originated in the United States, Italy and Spain and spanned the acute and convalescent phases of COVID-19. Subjects who had been exposed to COVID-19, were actively infected with it, or had recovered from it provided the deeply sampled blood TCRbeta repertoires that made up the dataset. The material from the prospective study consisted of cDNA or gDNA derived from T cells, B-cell-depleted T cells, or PBMCs. The sample metadata nearly always contained a de-identified subject ID, COVID-19 status, age in years and sex. HLA class I and class II types, where available, came from metadata supplied by the sample provider rather than from assay-based typing. Samples came from the ongoing ImmuneRACE study (first 160 participants) plus 1,254 subjects from 6 global collaborators. The repertoires were made available in a free public database intended to serve as a resource for research on the immune response to SARS-CoV-2. The research as a whole found: Clinical and demographic metadata were provided uncurated, with the amount varying by source and participant.

TCRbeta CDR3 regions were amplified from genomic DNA by means of the immunoSEQ Assay, a bias-controlled multiplex PCR. Per the source publication's procedure: Nucleated cell counts per sample were estimated from amplification of reference gene primers within the assay. To quantify the absolute abundance of each unique TCRbeta CDR3 rearrangement, sequence reads were collapsed and filtered. For each sample, productive Simpson clonality was calculated as the square root of Simpson's diversity index over productive rearrangements. TCRdb mirrors the immuneACCESS table, restricted to in-frame sequences. Some clones are absent from its copies; in checked studies, under half trace to an unresolved V gene, and the reason for the others is unknown. The D gene and trimming were derived from the DNA, and the V and J assignments and clone size from that table. The sample includes roughly 47,000 clones, with 80% to 90% observed a single time. 15% to 18% of the sample is taken by the ten largest.

Deletion took 5 bases off V and 1 base off J, with a span of 14 bases between the germline ends. CDR1 and CDR2, looked up from the germline V gene, are MNHEY and SVGAGI. Spanning cysteine to phenylalanine, the CDR3 consists of 15 amino acids. The sequence is cut down to CDR3 DNA, 45 bases in frame from base 1. Whole blood was collected in K2EDTA tubes by collaborating institutions according to the institutions' own protocols. For TCRbeta analysis, collaborators shipped samples as frozen whole blood, isolated PBMCs, or DNA extracted from either of those sample types. The rearranged chain carries TRBV6-5 and TRBJ1-1, and the D gene may be TRBD1, 5 bases matching. This receptor was obtained from a man aged 70-80 years with active COVID-19. The sample was peripheral blood. The CDR3 region reads CASSLWGKGNTEAFF. The DNA sequence is TGTGCCAGCAGTCTCTGGGGCAAAGGGAACACTGAAGCTTTCTTT.